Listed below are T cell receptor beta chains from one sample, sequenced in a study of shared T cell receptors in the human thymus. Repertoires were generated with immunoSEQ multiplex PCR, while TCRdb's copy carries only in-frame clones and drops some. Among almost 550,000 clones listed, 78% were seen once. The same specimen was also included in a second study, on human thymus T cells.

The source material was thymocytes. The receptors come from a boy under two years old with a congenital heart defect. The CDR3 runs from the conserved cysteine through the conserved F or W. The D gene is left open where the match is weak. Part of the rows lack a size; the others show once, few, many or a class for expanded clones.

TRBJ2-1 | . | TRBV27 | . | TGTGCCAGCAGTTCTCGGGTACACAATGAGCAGTTCTTC | CASSSRVHNEQFF
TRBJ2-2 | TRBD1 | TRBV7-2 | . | TGTGCCAGCAGCTTCAGCCCAAAGTCGGGACAGCCGAACACCGGGGAGCTGTTTTTT | CASSFSPKSGQPNTGELFF
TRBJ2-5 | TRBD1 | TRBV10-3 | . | TGTGCCATCAGTGGAGGAGACAGGGGGAGAGAGACCCAGTACTTC | CAISGGDRGRETQYF
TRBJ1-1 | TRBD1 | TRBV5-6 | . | TGTGCCAGCAGTTTTTTGTATACAGGGCCCGGGGACAGAACTGAAGCTTTCTTT | CASSFLYTGPGDRTEAFF
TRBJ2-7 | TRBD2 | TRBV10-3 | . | TGTGCCATCAGTGAGGGACTAGCGGGACCCGGAAAGTCCTACGAGCAGTACTTC | CAISEGLAGPGKSYEQYF
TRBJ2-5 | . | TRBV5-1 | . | TGCGCCAGCGGCCAGGAAGAGACCCAGTACTTC | CASGQEETQYF
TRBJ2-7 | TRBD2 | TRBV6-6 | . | TGTGCCAGCAGGAAAACTAGCGGGAGGGCCCACGAGCAGTACTTC | CASRKTSGRAHEQYF
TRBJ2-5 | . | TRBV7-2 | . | TGTGCCAGCCCCTTCGCCCGAGACTACCAAGAGACCCAGTACTTC | CASPFARDYQETQYF
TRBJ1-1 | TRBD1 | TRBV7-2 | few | TGTGCCAGCAGCTTACTCCGGGACAGGGGGCGTCGGAACACTGAAGCTTTCTTT | CASSLLRDRGRRNTEAFF
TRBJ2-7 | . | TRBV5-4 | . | TGTGCCAGCAGCTTGTTTGGTAGCCGTATTCCCCCTCGCGAGCAGTACTTC | CASSLFGSRIPPREQYF
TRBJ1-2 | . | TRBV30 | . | TGTGCCTGGAGGGAAACCCCCCGTGGGGGAGGGTATGGCTACACCTTC | CAWRETPRGGGYGYTF
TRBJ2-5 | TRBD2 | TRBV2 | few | TGTGCCAGCAGGGGCCGGGAGGGAGGGGAGACCCAGTACTTC | CASRGREGGETQYF
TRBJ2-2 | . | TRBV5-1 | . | TGCGCCAGCAGCCGGAGCCGGGACTCAAGCACCGGGGAGCTGTTTTTT | CASSRSRDSSTGELFF
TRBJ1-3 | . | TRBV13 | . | TGTGCCAGCAGCGCGGGACCGGGCGTAAACACCATATATTTT | CASSAGPGVNTIYF
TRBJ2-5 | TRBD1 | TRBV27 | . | TGTGCCAGCAGTTTCCTCGGGACAGGGGGGCGGGAGACCCAGTACTTC | CASSFLGTGGRETQYF
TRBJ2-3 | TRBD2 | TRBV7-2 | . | TGTGCCAGCACCTCCAATGAGGTGCCTAGCGGGAGTAGAGATACGCAGTATTTT | CASTSNEVPSGSRDTQYF
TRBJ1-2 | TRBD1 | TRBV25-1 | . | TGTGCCAGCAGTGCGAACAGGGGGGGACCGTATGGCTACACCTTC | CASSANRGGPYGYTF
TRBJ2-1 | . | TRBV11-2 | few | TGTGCCAGCAGCCAACAGGATAGCTCCTACAATGAGCAGTTCTTC | CASSQQDSSYNEQFF
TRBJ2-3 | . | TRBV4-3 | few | TGCGCCAGCAGCCAAAGGAGGTCGGATACGCAGTATTTT | CASSQRRSDTQYF
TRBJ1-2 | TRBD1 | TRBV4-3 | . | TGCGCCAGCAGCCAAGCAGGACAGGGTGGTTATGGCTACACCTTC | CASSQAGQGGYGYTF
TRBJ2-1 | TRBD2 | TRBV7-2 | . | TGTGCCAGCAGCCCCCGGACTAGCGGGAGTTCGAATGAGCAGTTCTTC | CASSPRTSGSSNEQFF
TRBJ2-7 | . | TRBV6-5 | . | TGTGCCAGCAGTCCCCGACTAGAATGCGAGCAGTACTTC | CASSPRLECEQYF
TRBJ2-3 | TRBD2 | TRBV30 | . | TGTGCCTGGGCGCAGGAGCGGGAGGCAGATACGCAGTATTTT | CAWAQEREADTQYF
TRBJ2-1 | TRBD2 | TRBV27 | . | TGTAGTAGGCTAGCGGGAGAAGGTGAGCAGTTCTTC | CSRLAGEGEQFF
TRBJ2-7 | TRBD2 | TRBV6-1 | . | TGTGCCAGCAGTGCACGGGAGGAAGAGCGGGAGAGGAACTACGAGCAGTACTTC | CASSAREEERERNYEQYF
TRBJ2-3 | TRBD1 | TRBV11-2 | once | TGTGCCAGCAGCTCACCGGTTGGACAGGGTGGCACAGATACGCAGTATTTT | CASSSPVGQGGTDTQYF
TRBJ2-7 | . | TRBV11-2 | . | TGTGCCAGCAGCCCCAAGTATGTAGGCGGCTACGAGCAGTACTTC | CASSPKYVGGYEQYF
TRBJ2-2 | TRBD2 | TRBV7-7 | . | TGTGCCAGCAGCTTCTTAACTAGCGGGAGGGCCGAGGACACCGGGGAGCTGTTTTTT | CASSFLTSGRAEDTGELFF
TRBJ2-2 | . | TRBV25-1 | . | TGTGCCAGCAGTGGAGACTTTCCTCACCCCGGGGAGCTGTTTTTT | CASSGDFPHPGELFF
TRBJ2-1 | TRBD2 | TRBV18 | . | TGTGCCAGCTCACCACCGGGACTAGCGGGATTCAATGAGCAGTTCTTC | CASSPPGLAGFNEQFF
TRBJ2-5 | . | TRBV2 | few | TGTGCCAGCAGTGAAGGGGGCTCGTACCAAGAGACCCAGTACTTC | CASSEGGSYQETQYF
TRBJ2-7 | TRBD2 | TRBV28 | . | TGTGCCAGCAGCCCTAGCGGGAGGGCCGTCTACGAGCAGTACTTC | CASSPSGRAVYEQYF
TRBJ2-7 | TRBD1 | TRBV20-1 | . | TGCAGTGCCGTCGGACAGGGCCTTTTC | CSAVGQGLF
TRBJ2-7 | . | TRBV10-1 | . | TGCGCCAGCAGTGTAGACCATCGTCCAGGTTTCGAGCAGTACTTC | CASSVDHRPGFEQYF
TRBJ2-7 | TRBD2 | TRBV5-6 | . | TGTGCCAGCAGCTTGGCGGGAGGACTAGCGGCGCTTTCGTCCGAGCAGTACTTC | CASSLAGGLAALSSEQYF
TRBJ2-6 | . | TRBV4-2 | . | TGTGCCAGCAGCCAAGATGGGCACCGCTCTGGGGCCAACGTCCTGACTTTC | CASSQDGHRSGANVLTF
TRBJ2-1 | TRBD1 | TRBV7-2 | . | TGTGCCAGCAGCATCCGGGACAGGGTGTCGGGGTTCCACAATGAGCAGTTCTTC | CASSIRDRVSGFHNEQFF
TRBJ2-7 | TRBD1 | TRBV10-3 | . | TGTGCCATCGCCCGGACAGGGGGCGCCTCAAAACTTCCCTACGAGCAGTACTTC | CAIARTGGASKLPYEQYF
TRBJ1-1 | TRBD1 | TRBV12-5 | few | TGTGCTAGTGGTTTGGCTATATCAGCTTCCGGGACAGAAAACACTGAAGCTTTCTTT | CASGLAISASGTENTEAFF
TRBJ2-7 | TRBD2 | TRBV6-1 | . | TGTGCCAGCAGTCCCCGTGGGACTAGCGGCTACGAGCAGTACTTC | CASSPRGTSGYEQYF
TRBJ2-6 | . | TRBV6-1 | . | TGTGCCAGCGTGGGCGTCTCTGGGGCCAACGTCCTGACTTTC | CASVGVSGANVLTF
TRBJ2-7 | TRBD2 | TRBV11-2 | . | TGTGCCAGCAGCCGGGGACTAGCGGGAGTGCGGGAGCAGTACTTC | CASSRGLAGVREQYF